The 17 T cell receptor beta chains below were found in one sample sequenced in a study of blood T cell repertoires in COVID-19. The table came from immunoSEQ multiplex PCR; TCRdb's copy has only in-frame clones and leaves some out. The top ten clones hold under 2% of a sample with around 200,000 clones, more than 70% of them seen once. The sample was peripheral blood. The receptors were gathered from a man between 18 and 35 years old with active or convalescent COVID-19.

The CDR3 loop reads CASSPGQGTQETQYF. CDR3 DNA: TGTGCCAGCAGCCCCGGACAGGGAACACAAGAGACCCAGTACTTC. This chain uses TRBV7-3 with TRBJ2-5; TRBD1 matches at 8 bases. With V trimmed by 5 bases and J by 2 bases, 7 bases remained unmatched. The CDR3 covers 15 residues. Germline CDR1 is SGHTA and CDR2 is FQGTGA.

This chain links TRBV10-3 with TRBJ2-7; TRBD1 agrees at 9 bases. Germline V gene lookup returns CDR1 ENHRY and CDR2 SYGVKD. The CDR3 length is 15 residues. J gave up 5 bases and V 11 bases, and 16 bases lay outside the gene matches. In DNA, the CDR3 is TGTGCCTCCCAAGGAGCGGGACAGGGTCCCAACGAGCAGTACTTC. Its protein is CASQGAGQGPNEQYF.

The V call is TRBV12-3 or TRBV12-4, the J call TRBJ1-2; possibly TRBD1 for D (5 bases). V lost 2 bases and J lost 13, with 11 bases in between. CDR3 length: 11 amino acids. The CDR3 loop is CASSLMGLGTF. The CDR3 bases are TGTGCCAGCAGTTTAATGGGGCTGGGCACCTTC.

This chain's CDR3 is CASRVQGGGETQYF. The CDR3 nucleotides read TGTGCCAGCAGGGTACAGGGTGGCGGAGAGACCCAGTACTTC. The chain links TRBV2 to TRBJ2-5, with D possibly matching TRBD1 (6 bases). Germline CDR1 and CDR2: SNHLY and FYNNEI. Trimming stripped 6 bases from V and 4 bases from J, with 15 bases between. The CDR3 consists of 14 residues.

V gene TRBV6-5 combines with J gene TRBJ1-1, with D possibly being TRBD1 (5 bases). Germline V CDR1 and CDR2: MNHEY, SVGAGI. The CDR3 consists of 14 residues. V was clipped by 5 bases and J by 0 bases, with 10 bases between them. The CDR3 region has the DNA TGTGCCAGCAGTCGACAGACCCTGAACACTGAAGCTTTCTTT. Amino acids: CASSRQTLNTEAFF.

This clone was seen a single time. CDR3 sequence: CAWTQRAGANVLTF. The CDR3 nucleotides read TGTGCCTGGACCCAACGAGCTGGGGCCAACGTCCTGACTTTC. The rearrangement uses TRBV30 and TRBJ2-6; D unresolved. V lost 4 bases to trimming and J lost 2 bases, with 9 bases between them. CDR3 length: 14 residues. Germline V gene lookup returns CDR1 GTSNPN and CDR2 SVGIG (reference sequence).

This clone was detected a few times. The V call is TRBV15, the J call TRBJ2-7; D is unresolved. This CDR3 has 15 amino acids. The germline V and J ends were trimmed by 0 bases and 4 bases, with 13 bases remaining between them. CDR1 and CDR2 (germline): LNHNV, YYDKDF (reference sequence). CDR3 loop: CATSRDFDLGYEQYF. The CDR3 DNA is TGTGCCACCAGCAGAGATTTCGACTTGGGTTACGAGCAGTACTTC.

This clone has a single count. The CDR3 spells CASSYLTTRGGLQPQHF. CDR3 coding DNA: TGTGCCAGCAGTTACCTGACTACTCGGGGGGGGCTACAGCCCCAGCATTTT. The chain joins TRBV6-2 or TRBV6-3 to TRBJ1-5, with D perhaps TRBD1 (6 bases). V lost 2 bases and J 7 bases, leaving 21 bases between the germline ends. This CDR3 is 17 amino acids long. The germline V gene has CDR1 MNHEY and CDR2 SVGEGT.

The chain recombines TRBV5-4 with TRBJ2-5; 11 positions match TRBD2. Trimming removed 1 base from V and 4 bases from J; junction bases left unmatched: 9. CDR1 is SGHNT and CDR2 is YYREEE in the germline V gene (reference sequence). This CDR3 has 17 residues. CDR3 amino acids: CASSLSPSGGRLETQYF. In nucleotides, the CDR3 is TGTGCCAGCAGCTTGAGCCCTAGCGGGGGGCGATTAGAGACCCAGTACTTC.

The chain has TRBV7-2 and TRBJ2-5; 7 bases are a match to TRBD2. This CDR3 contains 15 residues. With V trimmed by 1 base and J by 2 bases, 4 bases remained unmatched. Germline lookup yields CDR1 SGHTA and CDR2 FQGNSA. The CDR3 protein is CASSLVASGQETQYF. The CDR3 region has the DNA TGTGCCAGCAGCTTAGTGGCTAGCGGACAAGAGACCCAGTACTTC.

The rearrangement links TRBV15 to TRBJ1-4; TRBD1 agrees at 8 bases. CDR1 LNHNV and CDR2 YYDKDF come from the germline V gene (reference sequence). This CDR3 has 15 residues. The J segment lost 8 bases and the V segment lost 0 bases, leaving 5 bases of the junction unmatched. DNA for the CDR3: TGTGCCACCAGCAGAGACAGGGGGCATTGGGAAAAACTGTTTTTT. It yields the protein CATSRDRGHWEKLFF.

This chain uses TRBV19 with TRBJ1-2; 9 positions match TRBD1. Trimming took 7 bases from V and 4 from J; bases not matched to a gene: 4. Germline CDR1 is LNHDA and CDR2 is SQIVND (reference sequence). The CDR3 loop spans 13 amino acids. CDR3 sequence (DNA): TGTGCCAGTACCATGGACAGGGGCTATGGCTACACCTTC. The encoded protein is CASTMDRGYGYTF.

The CDR3 region has the DNA TGTGCCAGCAGCTTAGGGGGGCGGTCCCCCTACGAGCAGTACTTC. Translating gives CASSLGGRSPYEQYF. This chain joins TRBV7-8 and TRBJ2-7; TRBD1 is a possible D gene (6 bases). The CDR3 consists of 15 residues. Deletions cut 1 base from V and 2 bases from J, with 12 bases between. The germline gives CDR1 SGHVS, CDR2 FQNEAQ.

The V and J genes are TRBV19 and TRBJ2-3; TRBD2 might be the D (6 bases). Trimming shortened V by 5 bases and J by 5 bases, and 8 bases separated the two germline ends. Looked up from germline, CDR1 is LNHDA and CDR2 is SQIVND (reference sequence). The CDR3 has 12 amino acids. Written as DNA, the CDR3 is TGTGCCAGTAGTCGGAGGGGAGATACGCAGTATTTT. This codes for CASSRRGDTQYF.

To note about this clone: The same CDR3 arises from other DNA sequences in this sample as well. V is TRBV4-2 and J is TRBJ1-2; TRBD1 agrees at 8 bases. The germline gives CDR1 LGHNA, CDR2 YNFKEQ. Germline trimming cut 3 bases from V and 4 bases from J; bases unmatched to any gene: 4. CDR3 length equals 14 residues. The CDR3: CASSQGQAGYGYTF. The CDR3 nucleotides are TGTGCCAGCAGCCAGGGACAGGCCGGCTATGGCTACACCTTC.

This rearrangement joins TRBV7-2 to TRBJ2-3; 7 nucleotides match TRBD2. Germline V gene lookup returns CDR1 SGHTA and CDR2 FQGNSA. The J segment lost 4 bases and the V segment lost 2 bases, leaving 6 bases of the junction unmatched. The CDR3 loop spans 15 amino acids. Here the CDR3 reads CASSLLTAGADTQYF. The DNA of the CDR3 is TGTGCCAGCAGCTTATTGACGGCGGGGGCAGATACGCAGTATTTT.

The CDR3 nucleotides are TGTGCCTGGAGTGTTTCCCGGACTAGCGGGAGCCAAGAGACCCAGTACTTC. Protein sequence: CAWSVSRTSGSQETQYF. This sequence joins TRBV30 and TRBJ2-5, with 13 bases identical to TRBD2. The germline gives CDR1 GTSNPN, CDR2 SVGIG (reference sequence). V trimming: 0 bases; J trimming: 1 base; junction bases outside the gene matches: 5. The CDR3 runs to 17 residues.